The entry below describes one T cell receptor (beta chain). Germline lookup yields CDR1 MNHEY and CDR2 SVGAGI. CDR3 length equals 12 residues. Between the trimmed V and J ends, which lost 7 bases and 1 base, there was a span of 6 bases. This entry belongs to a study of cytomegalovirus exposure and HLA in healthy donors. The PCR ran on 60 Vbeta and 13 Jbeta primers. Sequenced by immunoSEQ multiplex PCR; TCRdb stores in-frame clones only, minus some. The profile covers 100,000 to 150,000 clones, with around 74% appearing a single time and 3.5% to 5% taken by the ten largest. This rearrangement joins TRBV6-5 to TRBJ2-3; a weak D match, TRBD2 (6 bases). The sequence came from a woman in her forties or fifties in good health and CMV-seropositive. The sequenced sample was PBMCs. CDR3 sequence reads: CASTSGTDTQYF. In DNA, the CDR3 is TGTGCCAGCACTAGCGGCACAGATACGCAGTATTTT.